The 32 T cell receptor beta chains presented below share a single source sample, sequenced in a study of T cells expressing NK-cell markers. Using the 5' RACE reads, TCRdb records one entry per CDR3 protein without DNA. The sample is made up of 500,000 or so distinct CDR3 sequences, and the top ten hold around 4% of it. The specimen sequenced was blood T cells: a sorted CD56 or NKG2C T cell subset, CD4+ or CD8+ T cells, or bulk PBMC T cells (not recorded which). These receptors were taken from a man between 18 and 29 years old in good health.

The chain links TRBV7-8 to TRBJ2-1. CDR1 and CDR2 from the germline V gene are SGHVS and FQNEAQ. This CDR3 is built from 15 residues. CDR3 sequence: CASNRRRDSYNEQFF.

The chain has TRBV20-1 and TRBJ1-1. Germline V gene data show CDR1 as DFQATT and CDR2 as SNEGSKA (reference sequence). CDR3 length: 14 amino acids. CDR3 sequence reads: CSARDAGLNNQAFF.

This chain connects TRBV18 to TRBJ1-2; TCRdb reports TRBD1, a call that lacks DNA to check it against. Germline CDR1 reads KGHSH; CDR2 reads LQKENI. This CDR3 comprises 15 residues. The CDR3 spells CASSPTAGGDYGYTF. The whole variable domain, remainder taken from reference TRBV18 and TRBJ1-2, is NAGVMQNPRHLVRRRGQEARLRCSPMKGHSHVYWYRQLPEEGLKFMVYLQKENIIDESGMPKERFSAEFPKEGPSILRIQQVVRGDSAAYFCASSPTAGGDYGYTFGSGTRLTVV.

The V and J genes are TRBV15 and TRBJ2-1; the D call from TCRdb, TRBD2, cannot be confirmed without DNA. This CDR3 contains 16 residues. Germline CDR1 LNHNV, CDR2 YYDKDF (reference sequence). This CDR3 reads CATSRDDAGLYNEQFF.

The chain recombines TRBV6-1 with TRBJ2-3; TCRdb proposes TRBD2, but this gene call is untestable without DNA. There are 19 residues in the CDR3. Per germline, CDR1 MNHNS and CDR2 SASEGT. CDR3 loop: CASSKGLAGGPAITDTQYF.

The rearrangement joins TRBV20-1 to TRBJ1-1; TCRdb names TRBD1, which stays unverified in the absence of DNA. In germline, CDR1 is DFQATT, CDR2 SNEGSKA (reference sequence). This CDR3 comprises 14 residues. CDR3 region: CSAHALGEYTEAFF.

The chain uses TRBV11-2 and TRBJ2-7; checking the TCRdb D call of TRBD1 is not possible without DNA. Germline lookup yields CDR1 SGHAT and CDR2 FQNNGV. The length of the CDR3 is 19 residues. CDR3 in amino acids: CASSLDLDSRTGHSYEQYF.

The chain has TRBV20-1 and TRBJ2-7. Germline V gene sequence: CDR1 DFQATT, CDR2 SNEGSKA (reference sequence). This CDR3 has 14 residues. This CDR3 reads CSARATLLLHEQYF.

The chain couples TRBV6-5 to TRBJ1-2. Germline values: CDR1 MNHEY, CDR2 SVGAGI. CDR3 length: 16 residues. The CDR3 is CASSYSGSLINYGYTF.

This chain connects TRBV10-3 to TRBJ2-1. The CDR3 length is 19 residues. Germline values: CDR1 ENHRY, CDR2 SYGVKD. CDR3 residues: CAISQGRAARPREYNEQFF.

V usage is TRBV12-3 or TRBV12-4 and J usage is TRBJ2-1; TCRdb returns TRBD1, unconfirmable since there is no DNA. The CDR3 is 14 amino acids. The CDR3 spells CASSLRTGINEQFF.

This sequence joins TRBV4-3 and TRBJ2-1; with no DNA, the TCRdb D assignment of TRBD1 cannot be verified. There are 14 residues in the CDR3. Germline values: CDR1 LGHNA, CDR2 YSLEER. CDR3 sequence: CASSRGQGSFEQFF.

The chain is built from TRBV6-1 and TRBJ2-5. Germline V lookup: CDR1 MNHNS, CDR2 SASEGT. CDR3 length equals 12 residues. The chain's CDR3 is CASGPYQETQYF.

The CDR3 is CASSERFTGSSETQYF. The gene calls are TRBV25-1 and TRBJ2-5. CDR1 and CDR2 from the germline V gene are MGHDK and SYGVNS. CDR3 size: 16 residues.

This chain connects TRBV6-1 to TRBJ2-4; TCRdb's D call of TRBD2 is untestable without DNA. The length of the CDR3 is 13 residues. Germline V CDR1 and CDR2: MNHNS, SASEGT. The CDR3 sequence is CAAGPSTKNIQYF.

The CDR3 sequence: CASSVEGSGNQPQHF. The genes are TRBV6-1 and TRBJ1-5; TCRdb reports TRBD1, a call that lacks DNA to check it against. Per germline, CDR1 MNHNS and CDR2 SASEGT. The CDR3 spans 15 residues.

V and J are TRBV20-1 and TRBJ2-1; as DNA is missing, the TRBD2 call by TCRdb cannot be tested. CDR1 is DFQATT, CDR2 SNEGSKA, per germline (reference sequence). CDR3 length: 20 amino acids. The chain's CDR3 is CSARDLRGGTSVNSYNEQFF.

The chain has TRBV5-1 and TRBJ1-2. This CDR3 region has 15 residues. The germline CDR1 and CDR2 sequences are SGHRS and YFSETQ. The CDR3 reads CASSLEGSINYGYTF. The entire variable domain, with the rest obtained from reference TRBV5-1 and TRBJ1-2, is as follows: KAGVTQTPRYLIKTRGQQVTLSCSPISGHRSVSWYQQTPGQGLQFLFEYFSETQRNKGNFPGRFSGRQFSNSRSEMNVSTLELGDSALYLCASSLEGSINYGYTFGSGTRLTVV.

This chain's CDR3 is CASSPLGDWNQPQHF. The rearrangement uses TRBV18 and TRBJ1-5. Germline V CDR1 and CDR2: KGHSH, LQKENI. The CDR3 consists of 15 residues.

The gene calls are TRBV28 and TRBJ2-3. CDR3 size: 13 residues. Germline V CDR1 and CDR2: MDHEN, SYDVKM. This CDR3 reads CASSPAGTDTQYF.

V and J are TRBV5-1 and TRBJ2-5. The germline gives CDR1 SGHRS, CDR2 YFSETQ. The CDR3 loop spans 14 amino acids. Here the CDR3 reads CASSMRRYQETQYF.

This rearrangement joins TRBV6-1 to TRBJ2-7; TCRdb gives TRBD1 as the D gene, but with no DNA this cannot be confirmed. The CDR3 has 14 amino acids. CDR1 MNHNS and CDR2 SASEGT come from the germline V gene. CDR3 loop: CASTLTGGSYEQYF.

The chain carries TRBV11-2 and TRBJ2-4; there is no DNA to check the TCRdb D call of TRBD1. Germline V gene sequence: CDR1 SGHAT, CDR2 FQNNGV. The CDR3 extends over 18 amino acids. This CDR3 is CASSLGRDSLRSKNIQYF.

This chain links TRBV12-5 with TRBJ2-1; the D call of TRBD2 rests on TCRdb alone, since no DNA is present to check it. The germline gives CDR1 LGHNT, CDR2 FRNRAP. This CDR3 is built from 22 residues. The CDR3 sequence: CASGFWPRAGTSGRAVSDEQFF.

V and J are TRBV20-1 and TRBJ2-3; the D call of TRBD2 rests on TCRdb alone, since no DNA is present to check it. Germline V gene lookup returns CDR1 DFQATT and CDR2 SNEGSKA (reference sequence). The CDR3 is made up of 18 amino acids. CDR3 sequence reads: CSASPRSFGRSRTDTQYF.

The chain couples TRBV24-1 to TRBJ2-2; the TRBD1 assignment by TCRdb is unverifiable without DNA. Germline V lookup: CDR1 KGHDR, CDR2 SFDVKD. The CDR3 has 17 amino acids. CDR3 protein: CATSDLPGTKGPGELFF.

The rearrangement uses TRBV29-1 and TRBJ1-5. CDR3 length: 13 residues. CDR1 and CDR2 from the germline V gene are SQVTM and ANQGSEA. CDR3 sequence: CSVESERGQPQHF.

The chain uses TRBV2 and TRBJ2-1; no DNA is available, so the TRBD2 call from TCRdb remains unchecked. Germline V gives CDR1 SNHLY, CDR2 FYNNEI. The CDR3 sequence is 13 residues long. The CDR3 reads CASSSSHYNEQFF.

The chain joins TRBV7-2 to TRBJ2-2; TCRdb gives TRBD1 as the D gene, but with no DNA this cannot be confirmed. This CDR3 contains 15 residues. Germline CDR1 SGHTA, CDR2 FQGNSA. This CDR3 reads CASSHRQGGTGELFF.

This chain uses TRBV12-3 or TRBV12-4 with TRBJ2-7; without DNA, the TCRdb call of TRBD1 cannot be checked. The CDR3 is 14 residues long. This CDR3 is CASRKGRGDYEQYF.

This chain uses TRBV7-9 with TRBJ2-1; the D call of TRBD1 rests on TCRdb alone, since no DNA is present to check it. The CDR3 is 14 amino acids. The germline gives CDR1 SEHNR, CDR2 FQNEAQ (reference sequence). The CDR3 is CASSSGHSYNEQFF.

The J gene is TRBJ2-1, the V gene TRBV7-9; the D gene TCRdb calls, TRBD2, cannot be checked with no DNA. This CDR3 has 15 residues. The germline gives CDR1 SEHNR, CDR2 FQNEAQ (reference sequence). The CDR3 is CASSFSLGSQNEQFF.